A single sample gave rise to the 16 T cell receptor beta chains below, sequenced in a study of blood T cell repertoires in COVID-19. The repertoire was sequenced with immunoSEQ multiplex PCR; TCRdb's copy has only in-frame clones and lacks some. Of about 430,000 clones in the sample, roughly 90% were seen once. Source material: PBMCs or T cells enriched from blood (not recorded which). These receptors came from a woman aged 18-30 years who had been exposed to COVID-19.

In this sample, this clone is medium-sized. V and J are TRBV18 and TRBJ2-7, with D maybe TRBD1 (5 bases). The CDR3 runs to 14 residues. In germline, CDR1 is KGHSH, CDR2 LQKENI. Trimming pared 2 bases from V and 2 bases from J, leaving 10 bases between. The CDR3 sequence is CASSPTTGPYEQYF. The DNA for the CDR3 is TGTGCCAGCTCACCAACAACAGGTCCCTACGAGCAGTACTTC.

The V call is TRBV27, the J call TRBJ1-5; D is unresolved. Trimming removed 2 bases at V and 6 bases at J, with 11 bases between. Germline V gene lookup returns CDR1 MNHEY and CDR2 SMNVEV (reference sequence). The CDR3 length is 14 residues. CDR3 loop: CASSLSPVTQPQHF. The CDR3 bases are TGTGCCAGCAGTTTAAGCCCGGTAACTCAGCCCCAGCATTTT.

The chain has TRBV11-1 and TRBJ2-7; D possibly corresponds to TRBD2 (5 bases). The CDR3 extends over 15 amino acids. The V end was cut by 4 bases, the J end by 3 bases, with 16 bases between. Germline-derived CDR1 and CDR2 are SGHAT and FQDESV (reference sequence). CDR3 in DNA: TGTGCCAGCAGCTACGACAATGGAGGTGGCTACGAGCAGTACTTC. Translating it yields CASSYDNGGGYEQYF.

Here the CDR3 reads CAWSPTIGGGYTF. The CDR3 nucleotides are TGTGCCTGGAGTCCTACAATCGGGGGTGGCTACACCTTC. V and J are TRBV30 and TRBJ1-2, with D possibly matching TRBD1 (5 bases). Germline CDR1 reads GTSNPN; CDR2 reads SVGIG (reference sequence). V was cut by 2 bases and J by 7 bases, with 14 bases left in between. This CDR3 region has 13 residues.

V usage is TRBV3-1 (or the pseudogene TRBV3-2) and J usage is TRBJ1-4, with TRBD1 identical over 8 bases. Germline lookup yields CDR1 LGHDT and CDR2 YNNKEL (reference sequence). Trimming removed 3 bases from V and 8 bases from J; junction bases left unmatched: 11. This CDR3 is built from 16 residues. This CDR3 is CASSHLSDRVWEKLFF. DNA for the CDR3: TGTGCCAGCAGCCACCTCTCGGACAGGGTGTGGGAAAAACTGTTTTTT.

The chain joins TRBV11-1 to TRBJ2-2, with D possibly TRBD2 on 6 matching bases. Trimming removed 2 bases at V and 1 base at J, with 8 bases between. The CDR3 totals 15 residues. CDR1 SGHAT and CDR2 FQDESV come from the germline V gene (reference sequence). The CDR3 sequence is CASSLLALNTGELFF. CDR3 DNA sequence: TGTGCCAGCAGCTTACTAGCGCTGAACACCGGGGAGCTGTTTTTT.

Comment on this clone: The same CDR3 also results from other DNA sequences found in this sample. The chain recombines TRBV3-1 (or the pseudogene TRBV3-2) with TRBJ2-1; 10 bases agree with TRBD2. CDR3 size: 12 residues. The germline gives CDR1 LGHDT, CDR2 YNNKEL (reference sequence). Losses at the gene ends were 4 bases for V and 9 bases for J; bases not matched to a gene: 0. The CDR3 bases are TGTGCCAGCAGCCCTAGCGGGGGTGAGCAGTTCTTC. This translates into CASSPSGGEQFF.

The genes are TRBV28 and TRBJ2-3; TRBD2 matches at 7 bases. The junction had 5 bases not matched to a gene; V was cut back by 2 bases and J by 3 bases. Per the germline V gene, CDR1 is MDHEN and CDR2 is SYDVKM. The CDR3 has 15 residues. CDR3 in DNA: TGTGCCAGCAGTTTACGGGTGGGAGGGACAGATACGCAGTATTTT. Translation gives CASSLRVGGTDTQYF.

The chain combines TRBV27 with TRBJ2-7, with 15 nucleotides matching TRBD2. Germline V gives CDR1 MNHEY, CDR2 SMNVEV (reference sequence). The CDR3 has 15 residues. J was trimmed by 1 base and V by 6 bases; bases with no gene match: 1. This CDR3 reads CASRGTSGGSYEQYF. The CDR3 DNA sequence: TGTGCCAGCAGGGGGACTAGCGGGGGGTCCTACGAGCAGTACTTC.

The chain is built from TRBV28 and TRBJ2-1; 7 positions agree with TRBD1. CDR3 size: 12 residues. With V trimmed by 2 bases and J by 9 bases, 1 base remained unmatched. Germline CDR1 and CDR2: MDHEN and SYDVKM. Here the CDR3 reads CASSLQGVEQFF. DNA for the CDR3: TGTGCCAGCAGTTTACAGGGGGTTGAGCAGTTCTTC.

The chain carries TRBV28 and TRBJ1-3; tentatively, D is TRBD1 (6 bases). The CDR3 totals 17 residues. CDR1 is MDHEN, CDR2 SYDVKM, per germline. The ends were cut back, 2 bases at V and 4 bases at J, with 18 bases in the middle. As DNA, the CDR3 is TGTGCCAGCAGTTTAGTGGGACACCTGGATTTGGGAAACACCATATATTTT. Translated: CASSLVGHLDLGNTIYF.

The rearrangement joins TRBV7-2 to TRBJ1-1, with D maybe TRBD1 (5 bases). There are 15 residues in the CDR3. Germline-derived CDR1 and CDR2 are SGHTA and FQGNSA. V dropped 2 bases and J dropped 4 bases, with 14 bases sitting between them. The CDR3 region is CASSLSSGMGTEAFF. CDR3 in DNA: TGTGCCAGCAGCTTAAGTTCAGGGATGGGCACTGAAGCTTTCTTT.

The rearrangement links TRBV28 to TRBJ2-7; weak D call: TRBD2 (5 bases). The CDR3 is 14 residues long. Trimming pared 5 bases from V and 5 bases from J, leaving 16 bases between. CDR1 is MDHEN, CDR2 SYDVKM, per germline. The CDR3, as DNA: TGTGCCAGCAGTCCCCCATACGGGGTGGACGAGCAGTACTTC. Amino acids: CASSPPYGVDEQYF.

This clone was recorded only once. The V call is TRBV18, the J call TRBJ2-3; possibly TRBD2 for D (5 bases). CDR1 and CDR2 (germline): KGHSH, LQKENI. The CDR3 runs 15 residues. V was cut by 1 base and J by 1 base, with 9 bases left in between. CDR3 sequence: CASSPLDSGTDTQYF. The DNA for the CDR3 is TGTGCCAGCTCACCACTGGATAGCGGCACAGATACGCAGTATTTT.

The gene calls are TRBV15 and TRBJ2-7, with 7 bases matching TRBD1. After removal of 3 bases from V and 4 bases from J, the junction contained 9 bases not matched to a gene. Germline CDR1 LNHNV, CDR2 YYDKDF (reference sequence). The CDR3 has 15 residues. The CDR3 sequence is CATSSATGVKYEQYF. In DNA form, the CDR3 reads TGTGCCACCAGCAGTGCAACAGGGGTTAAGTACGAGCAGTACTTC.

This chain uses TRBV7-2 with TRBJ1-2, with 10 bases identical to TRBD1. With V trimmed by 5 bases and J by 5 bases, 14 bases remained unmatched. The CDR3 extends over 17 amino acids. Germline-derived CDR1 and CDR2 are SGHTA and FQGNSA. The CDR3 spells CASSEAPPGQGVYGYTF. CDR3 coding DNA: TGTGCCAGCAGCGAGGCCCCCCCTGGACAGGGGGTTTATGGCTACACCTTC.